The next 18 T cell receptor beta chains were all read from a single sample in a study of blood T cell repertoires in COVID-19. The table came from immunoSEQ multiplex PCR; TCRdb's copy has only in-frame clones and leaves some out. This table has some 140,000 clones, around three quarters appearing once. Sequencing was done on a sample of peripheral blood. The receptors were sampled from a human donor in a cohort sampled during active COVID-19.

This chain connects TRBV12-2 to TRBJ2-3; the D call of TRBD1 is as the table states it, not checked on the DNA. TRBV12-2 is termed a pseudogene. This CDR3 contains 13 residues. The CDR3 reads CASRFRPGNTQYF. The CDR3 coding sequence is TGTGCAAGTCGCTTCCGACCAGGCAATACGCAGTATTTT.

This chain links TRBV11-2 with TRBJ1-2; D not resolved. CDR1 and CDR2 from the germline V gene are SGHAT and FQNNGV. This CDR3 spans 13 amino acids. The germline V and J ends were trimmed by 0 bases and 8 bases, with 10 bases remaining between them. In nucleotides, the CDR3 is TGTGCCAGCAGCTTAGATCGGAGGTCCGGCTACACCTTC. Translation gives CASSLDRRSGYTF.

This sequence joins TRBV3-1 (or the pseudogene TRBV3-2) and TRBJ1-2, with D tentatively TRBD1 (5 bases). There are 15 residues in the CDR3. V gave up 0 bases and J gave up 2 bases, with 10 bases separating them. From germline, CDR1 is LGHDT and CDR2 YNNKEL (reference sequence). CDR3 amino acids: CASSQEAGYNYGYTF. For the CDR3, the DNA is TGTGCCAGCAGCCAAGAAGCAGGGTACAACTATGGCTACACCTTC.

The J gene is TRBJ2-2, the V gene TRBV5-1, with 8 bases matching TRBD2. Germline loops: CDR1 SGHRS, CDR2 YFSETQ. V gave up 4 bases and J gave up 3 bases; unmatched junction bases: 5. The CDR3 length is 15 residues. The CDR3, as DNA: TGCGCCAGCAGCCCCGGGGGGGCCTACACCGGGGAGCTGTTTTTT. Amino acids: CASSPGGAYTGELFF.

The CDR3 region is CASSLATGAAGPRSGYTF. CDR3 coding DNA: TGTGCCAGCAGCTTGGCTACGGGAGCGGCCGGGCCCCGCTCTGGCTACACCTTC. The rearrangement joins TRBV5-5 to TRBJ1-2; D gene ambiguous. CDR3 size: 18 residues. Per germline, CDR1 SGHKS and CDR2 YYEKEE (reference sequence). V shed 0 bases and J shed 7 bases, with 25 bases lying between them.

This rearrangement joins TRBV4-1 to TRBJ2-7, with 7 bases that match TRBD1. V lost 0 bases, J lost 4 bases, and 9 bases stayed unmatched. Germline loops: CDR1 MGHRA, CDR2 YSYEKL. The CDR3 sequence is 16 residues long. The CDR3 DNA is TGCGCCAGCAGCCAAGAATCACAGGGGAATCGGTACGAGCAGTACTTC. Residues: CASSQESQGNRYEQYF.

The CDR3 region is CASSQGQPYEQYF. Here the CDR3 DNA reads TGTGCCAGCAGCCAAGGACAGCCTTACGAGCAGTACTTC. V is TRBV7-9 and J is TRBJ2-7; tentative D call: TRBD1 (6 bases). Germline loops: CDR1 SEHNR, CDR2 FQNEAQ (reference sequence). The CDR3 sequence is 13 residues long. The germline V and J ends were trimmed by 5 bases and 4 bases, with 12 bases remaining between them.

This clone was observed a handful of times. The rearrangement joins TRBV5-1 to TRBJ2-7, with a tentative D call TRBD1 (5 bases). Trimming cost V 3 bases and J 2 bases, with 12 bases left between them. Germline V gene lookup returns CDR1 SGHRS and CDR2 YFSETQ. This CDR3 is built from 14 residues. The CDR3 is CASSSDSTPYEQYF. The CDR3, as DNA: TGCGCCAGCAGCTCCGACAGCACCCCCTACGAGCAGTACTTC.

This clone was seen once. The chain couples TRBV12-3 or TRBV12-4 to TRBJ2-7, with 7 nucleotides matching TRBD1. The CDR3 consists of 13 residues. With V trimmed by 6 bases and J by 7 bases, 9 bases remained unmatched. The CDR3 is CASSHGTATEQYF. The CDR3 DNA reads TGTGCCAGCAGCCATGGGACAGCTACGGAGCAGTACTTC.

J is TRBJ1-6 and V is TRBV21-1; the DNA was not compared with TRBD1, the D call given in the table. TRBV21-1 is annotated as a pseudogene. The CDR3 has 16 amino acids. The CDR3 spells CASRDDRQQLYSPLHF. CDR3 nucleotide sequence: TGTGCCAGCAGGGACGACAGGCAACAACTATATTCACCCCTCCACTTT.

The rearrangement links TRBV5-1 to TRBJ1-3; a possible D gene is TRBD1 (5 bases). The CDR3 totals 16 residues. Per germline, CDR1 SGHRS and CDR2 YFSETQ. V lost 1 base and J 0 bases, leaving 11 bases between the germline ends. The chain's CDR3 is CASSLWTRSSGNTIYF. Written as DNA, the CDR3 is TGCGCCAGCAGCTTGTGGACACGATCCTCTGGAAACACCATATATTTT.

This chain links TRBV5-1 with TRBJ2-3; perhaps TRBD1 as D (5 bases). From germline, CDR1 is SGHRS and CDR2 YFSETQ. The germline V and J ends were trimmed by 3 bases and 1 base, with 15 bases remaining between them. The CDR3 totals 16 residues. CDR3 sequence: CASSSRDRSGTDTQYF. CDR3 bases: TGCGCCAGCAGCTCCCGCGACAGATCTGGCACAGATACGCAGTATTTT.

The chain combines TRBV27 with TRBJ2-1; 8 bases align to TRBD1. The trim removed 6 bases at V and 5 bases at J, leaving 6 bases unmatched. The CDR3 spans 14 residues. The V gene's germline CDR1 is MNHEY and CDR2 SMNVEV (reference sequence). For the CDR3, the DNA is TGTGCCAGCAGGTTGGACAGGGTAGACAATGAGCAGTTCTTC. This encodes CASRLDRVDNEQFF.

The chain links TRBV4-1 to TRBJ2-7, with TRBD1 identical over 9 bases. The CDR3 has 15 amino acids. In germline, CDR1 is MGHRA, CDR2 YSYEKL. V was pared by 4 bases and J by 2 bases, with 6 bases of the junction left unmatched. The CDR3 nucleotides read TGCGCCAGCAGCCGTTCCGGGACAGGGCCCTACGAGCAGTACTTC. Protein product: CASSRSGTGPYEQYF.

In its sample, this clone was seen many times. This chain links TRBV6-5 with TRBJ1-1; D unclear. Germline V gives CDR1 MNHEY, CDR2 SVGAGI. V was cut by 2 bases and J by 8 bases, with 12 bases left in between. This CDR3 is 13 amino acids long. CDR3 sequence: CASSYQTLGEAFF. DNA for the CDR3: TGTGCCAGCAGTTACCAGACACTCGGAGAAGCTTTCTTT.

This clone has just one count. For the CDR3, the DNA is TGCAGCGCTCAGGGGGCAAGGAGCTACGAGCAGTACTTC. It is translated as CSAQGARSYEQYF. The genes are TRBV29-1 and TRBJ2-7, with TRBD1 identical over 8 bases. After removal of 7 bases from V and 3 bases from J, the junction contained 8 bases not matched to a gene. The CDR3 length is 13 residues. Per germline, CDR1 SQVTM and CDR2 ANQGSEA.

The CDR3 DNA is TGCGCCAGCAGCTTGGAGGGGGCAGAGACCCAGTACTTC. It yields the protein CASSLEGAETQYF. This rearrangement joins TRBV5-1 to TRBJ2-5; 7 bases agree with TRBD1. The germline V gene has CDR1 SGHRS and CDR2 YFSETQ. The CDR3 is 13 residues long. V gave up 0 bases and J gave up 4 bases; unmatched junction bases: 0. The whole variable domain, filled in from reference TRBV5-1 and TRBJ2-5, reads KAGVTQTPRYLIKTRGQQVTLSCSPISGHRSVSWYQQTPGQGLQFLFEYFSETQRNKGNFPGRFSGRQFSNSRSEMNVSTLELGDSALYLCASSLEGAETQYFGPGTRLLVL.

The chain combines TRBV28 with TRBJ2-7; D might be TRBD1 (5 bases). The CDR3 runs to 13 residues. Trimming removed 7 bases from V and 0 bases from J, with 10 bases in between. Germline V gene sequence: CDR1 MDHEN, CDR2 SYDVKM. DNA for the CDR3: TGTGCCAGCACACCGGACAACTCCTACGAGCAGTACTTC. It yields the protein CASTPDNSYEQYF.